The next 22 T cell receptor beta chains were all read from a single sample in a study of shared clonotypes between healthy human individuals (dated by TCRdb to the early 2020s). Libraries were prepared through the immunoSEQ multiplex PCR assay. TCRdb mirrors the immuneACCESS table, restricted to in-frame sequences. Some clones are absent from its copies; in checked studies, under half trace to an unresolved V gene, and the reason for the others is unknown. The sample table records over 1.4 million clones; roughly 96% of these occur just once. In total, the top ten clones hold roughly 1.2% of the sample. The material sequenced was naive CD4+ T cells sorted from blood. In the paper's terms, the cell subset or site label means: CD45RA+ positively selected. The receptors stem from a man under 40 in good health.

This sequence joins TRBV7-2 and TRBJ2-5; a possible D gene is TRBD1 (6 bases). The V gene's germline CDR1 is SGHTA and CDR2 FQGNSA. This CDR3 has 15 amino acids. The V gene lost 5 bases and the J gene lost 1 base, with 14 bases spanning the gap. For the CDR3, the DNA is TGTGCCAGCAGCGCCAACCAGGGGATCCAAGAGACCCAGTACTTC. Its translation is CASSANQGIQETQYF.

J is TRBJ2-7 and V is TRBV11-2; TRBD2 matches 7 bases. The CDR3 contains 16 residues. V was pared by 2 bases and J by 4 bases, with 11 bases of the junction left unmatched. Per germline, CDR1 SGHAT and CDR2 FQNNGV. The CDR3 DNA reads TGTGCCAGCAGCTTACGGGGGGTCCCTCCCAAATACGAGCAGTACTTC. Protein: CASSLRGVPPKYEQYF.

The V call is TRBV11-3, the J call TRBJ2-7; D uncertain. V lost 4 bases, J lost 0 bases, and 10 bases lay in between. The germline CDR1 and CDR2 sequences are SGHNT and YENEEA. This CDR3 spans 14 amino acids. CDR3 sequence (DNA): TGTGCCAGCAGCTCCGGACCAGACTCCTACGAGCAGTACTTC. It specifies CASSSGPDSYEQYF. Together with reference TRBV11-3 and TRBJ2-7, the CDR3 gives the full variable domain: EAGVVQSPRYKIIEKKQPVAFWCNPISGHNTLYWYLQNLGQGPELLIRYENEEAVDDSQLPKDRFSAERLKGVDSTLKIQPAELGDSAVYLCASSSGPDSYEQYFGPGTRLTVT.

The chain uses TRBV28 and TRBJ2-3; 7 nucleotides align to TRBD1. Germline V gene lookup returns CDR1 MDHEN and CDR2 SYDVKM. V gave up 6 bases and J gave up 3 bases; unmatched junction bases: 3. The CDR3 extends over 13 amino acids. The CDR3 DNA reads TGTGCCAGCAGAAGGGGGCGGACAGATACGCAGTATTTT. Translation: CASRRGRTDTQYF.

V gene TRBV7-6 combines with J gene TRBJ2-7; TRBD1 is a possible D gene (6 bases). This CDR3 region has 14 residues. Germline V lookup: CDR1 SGHVS, CDR2 FNYEAQ. V lost 7 bases, J lost 4 bases, and 17 bases lay in between. CDR3 in amino acids: CASNNRDTDYEQYF. The CDR3 coding sequence is TGTGCCAGCAACAACCGGGACACAGATTACGAGCAGTACTTC.

This rearrangement joins TRBV19 to TRBJ2-7, with 7 bases aligning to TRBD1. CDR1 is LNHDA and CDR2 is SQIVND in the germline V gene (reference sequence). The trim removed 10 bases at V and 7 bases at J, leaving 13 bases unmatched. The CDR3 runs to 13 residues. CDR3 nucleotides: TGTGCCACCTCCGGGACAGCGATAGGGGAGCAGTACTTC. This codes for CATSGTAIGEQYF.

The chain uses TRBV28 and TRBJ1-2, with TRBD1 matching over 9 bases. This CDR3 is built from 14 residues. J gave up 5 bases and V 6 bases, and 7 bases lay outside the gene matches. Germline CDR1 is MDHEN and CDR2 is SYDVKM. CDR3 nucleotide sequence: TGTGCCAGCAGGAGGGGACAGGGTCGGTATGGCTACACCTTC. Translating gives CASRRGQGRYGYTF.

The V call is TRBV7-3, the J call TRBJ2-1, with D perhaps matching TRBD1 or TRBD2 (6 bases each). Between the trimmed V and J ends, which lost 5 bases and 7 bases, there was a span of 12 bases. The CDR3 extends over 13 amino acids. Germline CDR1 is SGHTA and CDR2 is FQGTGA. The CDR3 nucleotides read TGTGCCAGCAGCCCTACAGGGAGGAATGAGCAGTTCTTC. As protein: CASSPTGRNEQFF.

V gene TRBV6-1 combines with J gene TRBJ1-5; D possibly corresponds to TRBD1 (6 bases). Between the trimmed V and J ends, which lost 6 bases and 0 bases, there was a span of 9 bases. There are 14 residues in the CDR3. Germline V gives CDR1 MNHNS, CDR2 SASEGT. The CDR3 DNA sequence: TGTGCCAGCAGAGGGACAACTAGCAATCAGCCCCAGCATTTT. Its protein product is CASRGTTSNQPQHF.

This clone was counted between two and nine times. The chain has TRBV11-1 and TRBJ2-2, with unresolved D. The germline gives CDR1 SGHAT, CDR2 FQDESV (reference sequence). With 5 bases removed from V and 6 bases from J, the gap between germline ends came to 13 bases. The CDR3 is made up of 14 amino acids. CDR3 sequence: CASSPAAESGELFF. CDR3 bases: TGTGCCAGCAGCCCCGCCGCAGAATCCGGGGAGCTGTTTTTT.

CDR3 sequence: CASSFDPLGGQFHTQYF. CDR3 bases: TGTGCCAGCAGTTTTGACCCCCTTGGCGGGCAATTTCATACGCAGTATTTT. The gene calls are TRBV27 and TRBJ2-3; D perhaps matches TRBD2 (5 bases). This CDR3 region has 17 residues. Germline CDR1 MNHEY, CDR2 SMNVEV (reference sequence). Deletions cut 3 bases from V and 7 bases from J, with 23 bases between.

CDR3 protein: CAISGGRGGGDTQYF. In DNA, the CDR3 is TGTGCCATCAGCGGAGGACGAGGTGGGGGAGATACGCAGTATTTT. This chain joins TRBV10-3 and TRBJ2-3, with D perhaps given as TRBD1 or TRBD2 (5 bases each). The length of the CDR3 is 15 residues. Trimming removed 6 bases at V and 5 bases at J, with 18 bases between. Germline V gives CDR1 ENHRY, CDR2 SYGVKD.

Worth noting for this clone: Other DNA sequences within the sample encode an identical CDR3. This chain connects TRBV5-4 to TRBJ2-3; tentative D call: TRBD2 (6 bases). V was pared by 3 bases and J by 4 bases, with 12 bases between. This CDR3 region has 14 residues. Per germline, CDR1 SGHNT and CDR2 YYREEE (reference sequence). In DNA form, the CDR3 reads TGTGCCAGCAGCTCTGGCGGGACTCCAGATACGCAGTATTTT. This gives the protein CASSSGGTPDTQYF.

The chain has TRBV11-2 and TRBJ2-7, with TRBD2 identical over 9 bases. Looked up from germline, CDR1 is SGHAT and CDR2 is FQNNGV. The CDR3 extends over 14 amino acids. J gave up 3 bases and V 3 bases, and 3 bases lay outside the gene matches. The CDR3 loop is CASSFAGGDYEQYF. In DNA form, the CDR3 reads TGTGCCAGCAGCTTCGCGGGAGGGGACTACGAGCAGTACTTC.

The chain links TRBV7-9 to TRBJ2-2; TRBD2 is a possible D gene (5 bases). The CDR3 consists of 14 residues. Trimming took off 1 base at V and 6 bases at J, with 9 bases between the two ends. Germline V gives CDR1 SEHNR, CDR2 FQNEAQ (reference sequence). In nucleotides, the CDR3 is TGTGCCAGCAGCTTAGGGCTAGCAGCCGGGGAGCTGTTTTTT. This encodes CASSLGLAAGELFF. The whole variable domain, filled in from reference TRBV7-9 and TRBJ2-2, reads DTGVSQNPRHKITKRGQNVTFRCDPISEHNRLYWYRQTLGQGPEFLTYFQNEAQLEKSRLLSDRFSAERPKGSFSTLEIQRTEQGDSAMYLCASSLGLAAGELFFGEGSRLTVL.

The chain joins TRBV10-3 to TRBJ1-2; D gene ambiguous. Germline loops: CDR1 ENHRY, CDR2 SYGVKD. The CDR3 length is 12 residues. The V end lost 0 bases, the J end lost 6 bases, and 5 bases lay between the germline ends. Here the CDR3 reads CAISESTNGYTF. The CDR3 DNA is TGTGCCATCAGTGAGTCGACAAATGGCTACACCTTC.

The J gene is TRBJ2-1, the V gene TRBV5-4; 7 nucleotides agree with TRBD1. This CDR3 spans 15 amino acids. Unmatched junction bases numbered 4, after V lost 3 bases and J lost 1 base. The germline gives CDR1 SGHNT, CDR2 YYREEE (reference sequence). The CDR3 DNA follows: TGTGCCAGCAGCTCGACAGGGCGGTCCTACAATGAGCAGTTCTTC. It encodes CASSSTGRSYNEQFF.

The chain couples TRBV18 to TRBJ2-2, with D tentatively TRBD1 (6 bases). Germline CDR1 KGHSH, CDR2 LQKENI. The ends were cut back, 6 bases at V and 2 bases at J, with 22 bases in the middle. The CDR3 is made up of 18 amino acids. The CDR3 nucleotides are TGTGCCAGCTCCCAGGATATATGGGGGCTTCTTAACACCGGGGAGCTGTTTTTT. It codes for CASSQDIWGLLNTGELFF. Full variable domain (remainder filled in from reference TRBV18 and TRBJ2-2): NAGVMQNPRHLVRRRGQEARLRCSPMKGHSHVYWYRQLPEEGLKFMVYLQKENIIDESGMPKERFSAEFPKEGPSILRIQQVVRGDSAAYFCASSQDIWGLLNTGELFFGEGSRLTVL.

This chain joins TRBV10-3 and TRBJ1-1, with D possibly TRBD1 on 6 matching bases. V lost 6 bases, J lost 5 bases, and 13 bases lay in between. The CDR3 length is 13 residues. Germline-derived CDR1 and CDR2 are ENHRY and SYGVKD. CDR3 amino acids: CAISRTERTEAFF. The CDR3 coding sequence is TGTGCCATCAGCAGGACAGAGAGGACTGAAGCTTTCTTT.

J is TRBJ2-3 and V is TRBV11-3, with TRBD2 matching 16 bases. The CDR3 spans 18 residues. V was pared by 4 bases and J by 5 bases, with 9 bases of the junction left unmatched. Germline-derived CDR1 and CDR2 are SGHNT and YENEEA. Here the CDR3 reads CASSSGTSGRAREDTQYF. The CDR3 coding sequence is TGTGCCAGCAGCTCCGGGACTAGCGGGAGGGCCCGTGAAGATACGCAGTATTTT.

The chain links TRBV5-5 to TRBJ2-7; perhaps TRBD1 as D (6 bases). V lost 0 bases and J 3 bases, leaving 13 bases between the germline ends. The CDR3 is 15 residues long. Looked up from germline, CDR1 is SGHKS and CDR2 is YYEKEE (reference sequence). DNA of the CDR3: TGTGCCAGCAGCTTGGCCCGTTACAGGGACTACGAGCAGTACTTC. Protein: CASSLARYRDYEQYF. Based on the CDR3 plus reference TRBV5-5 and TRBJ2-7, the full variable domain is DAGVTQSPTHLIKTRGQQVTLRCSPISGHKSVSWYQQVLGQGPQFIFQYYEKEERGRGNFPDRFSARQFPNYSSELNVNALLLGDSALYLCASSLARYRDYEQYFGPGTRLTVT.

The gene calls are TRBV19 and TRBJ2-2; D assignment may be TRBD1 or TRBD2 (5 bases each). The germline V gene has CDR1 LNHDA and CDR2 SQIVND (reference sequence). This CDR3 has 13 residues. Trimming shortened V by 9 bases and J by 9 bases, and 17 bases separated the two germline ends. CDR3 bases: TGTGCCAGCTCGGGACGGTCTAAAAGGGAGCTGTTTTTT. This sequence encodes CASSGRSKRELFF.